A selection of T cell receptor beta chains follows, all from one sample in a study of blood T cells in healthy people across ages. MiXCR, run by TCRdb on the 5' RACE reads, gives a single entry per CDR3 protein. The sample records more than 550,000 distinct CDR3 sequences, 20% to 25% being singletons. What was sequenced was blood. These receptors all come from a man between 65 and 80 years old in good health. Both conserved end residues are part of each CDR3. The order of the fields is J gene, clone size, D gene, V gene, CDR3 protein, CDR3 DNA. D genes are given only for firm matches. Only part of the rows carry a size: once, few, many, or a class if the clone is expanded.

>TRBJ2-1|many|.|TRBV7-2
CASSPERARVLEQFF
TGTGCCAGCAGCCCAGAGAGGGCTAGAGTATTAGAGCAGTTCTTC
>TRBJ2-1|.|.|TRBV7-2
CASSLAWQSNEQFF
TGTGCCAGCAGCTTAGCATGGCAGAGCAATGAGCAGTTCTTC
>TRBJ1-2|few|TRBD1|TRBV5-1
CASQTGTGIANYGYTF
TGCGCCAGCCAAACCGGGACAGGGATTGCTAACTATGGCTACACCTTC
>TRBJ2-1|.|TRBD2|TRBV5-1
CASSLVAGHHEQFF
TGCGCCAGCAGCTTGGTAGCGGGACATCATGAGCAGTTCTTC
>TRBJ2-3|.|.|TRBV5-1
CASSPVRGTSTDTQYF
TGCGCCAGCAGTCCGGTAAGGGGCACTAGCACAGATACGCAGTATTTT
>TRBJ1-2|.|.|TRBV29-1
CSVEGGYTF
TGCAGCGTTGAGGGTGGCTACACCTTC
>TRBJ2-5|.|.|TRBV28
CASSFFSGEETQYF
TGTGCCAGCAGTTTTTTCTCGGGAGAAGAGACCCAGTACTTC
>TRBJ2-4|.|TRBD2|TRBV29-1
CSAFISGRDIQYF
TGCAGCGCCTTCATTAGCGGGAGGGACATTCAGTACTTC
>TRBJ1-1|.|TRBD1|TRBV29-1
CSVYGQGRIAFF
TGCAGCGTTTATGGACAGGGGAGGATAGCTTTCTTT
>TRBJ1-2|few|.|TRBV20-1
CSARDGHLGGYTF
TGCAGTGCTAGAGACGGACATCTTGGTGGCTACACCTTC
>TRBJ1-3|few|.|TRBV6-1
CASSKGTQGSGNTIYF
TGTGCCAGCAGTAAGGGAACTCAGGGGTCTGGAAACACCATATATTTT
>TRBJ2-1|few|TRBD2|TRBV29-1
CSVGGLAELNEQFF
TGCAGCGTTGGGGGCCTAGCGGAGCTCAATGAGCAGTTCTTC
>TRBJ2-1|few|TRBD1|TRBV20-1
CSAHPTGKYNEQFF
TGCAGTGCCCACCCGACAGGGAAATACAATGAGCAGTTCTTC
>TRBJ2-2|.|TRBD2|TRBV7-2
CASSETSGSGTGELFF
TGTGCCAGCAGCGAGACTAGCGGGTCGGGCACCGGGGAGCTGTTTTTT